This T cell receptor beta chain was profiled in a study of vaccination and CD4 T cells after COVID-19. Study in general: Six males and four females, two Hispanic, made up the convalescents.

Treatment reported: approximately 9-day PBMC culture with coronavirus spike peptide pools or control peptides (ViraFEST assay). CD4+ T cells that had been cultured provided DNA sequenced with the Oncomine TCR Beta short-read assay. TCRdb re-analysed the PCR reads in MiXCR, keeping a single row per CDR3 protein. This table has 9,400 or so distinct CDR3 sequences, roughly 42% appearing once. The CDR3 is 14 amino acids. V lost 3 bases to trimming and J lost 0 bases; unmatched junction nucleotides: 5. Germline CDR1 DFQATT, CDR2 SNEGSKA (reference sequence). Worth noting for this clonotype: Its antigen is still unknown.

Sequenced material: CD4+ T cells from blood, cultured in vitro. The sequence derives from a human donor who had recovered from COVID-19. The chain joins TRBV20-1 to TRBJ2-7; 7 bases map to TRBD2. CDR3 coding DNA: TGCAGTGCTAGCGCTGGCGGGGGCTCCTACGAGCAGTACTTC. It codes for CSASAGGGSYEQYF.